A selection of T cell receptor beta chains follows, all from one sample in a study of memory CD4+ T cells and cytomegalovirus serostatus. The assay was immunoSEQ multiplex PCR, and TCRdb's table has in-frame clones only and misses some. The sample carries fewer than 90,000 clones, approximately 78% recorded once. The sequenced material came from memory CD4+ T cells from blood. The receptors stem from an adult in good health and CMV-seropositive. Each CDR3 is given with its conserved first and last residue. Clone size appears in some rows only: once, few, many, or a class for an expanded clone.

>NA|14|TRBJ1-1|TRBV19
CASSRGGQNTEAFF
>NA|14|TRBJ2-5|TRBV27
CASRPIRGVETQYF
>once|13|TRBJ1-1|TRBV16
CASSQSRVGEAFF
>NA|15|TRBJ1-1|TRBV7-9
CASSFQGVKGTEAFF
>NA|14|TRBJ2-3|TRBV7-7
CASSLSGTTDTQYF
>NA|14|TRBJ1-1|TRBV27
CASSLNRGATEAFF
>NA|13|TRBJ2-7|TRBV10-1
CASSDWGSYEQYF
>NA|14|TRBJ2-3|TRBV10-1
CASSVGGQLDTQYF
>NA|13|TRBJ2-1|TRBV5-6
CASSSTGFNEQFF
>NA|12|TRBJ2-3|TRBV5-1
CASTGVFDTQYF
>NA|15|TRBJ1-3|TRBV10-3
CAIRRQETSGNTIYF
>few|12|TRBJ1-1|TRBV30
CAWNRVNTEAFF
>once|14|TRBJ1-4|TRBV11-3
CASSWDTANEKLFF
>NA|12|TRBJ1-1|TRBV6-5
CASSKRRGEAFF
>NA|15|TRBJ2-2|TRBV5-6
CASSKQAVNTGELFF
>NA|14|TRBJ1-1|TRBV18
CASSPTGRITEAFF
>NA|14|TRBJ2-3|TRBV7-8
CASSLSGSQDTQYF
>NA|14|TRBJ1-4|TRBV9
CASSPGPSNEKLFF
>NA|16|TRBJ2-1|TRBV7-9
CASSLSSTGVYNEQFF
>NA|15|TRBJ1-6|TRBV5-1
CASALNGASISPLHF
>once|14|TRBJ1-2|TRBV7-8
CASSANREGGGYTF